Listed below are T cell receptor beta chains from one sample, sequenced in a study of response to subunit inactivated influenza vaccine. TCRdb ran MiXCR on the RT-PCR reads and lists one entry per CDR3 protein. The sample records more than 200,000 distinct CDR3 sequences, less than 15% being singletons. Specimen: non-naive T cells sorted from PBMCs, collected 14 to 15 days before vaccination. The origin of the receptors is a man over 45 who received an inactivated influenza vaccine. Both conserved end residues are part of each CDR3. The D gene is left open where the match is weak. The size of a clone is reported for some rows only, either as once, few or many, or as a class for expanded clones.

clone size	D gene	J gene	V gene	CDR3 protein	CDR3 DNA
few	-	TRBJ1-4	TRBV20-1	CSASRPGHTTNEKLFF	TGCAGTGCTAGTAGACCGGGACATACAACTAATGAAAAACTGTTTTTT
many	-	TRBJ2-7	TRBV4-1	CASSQDNIRGDLRNEQYF	TGCGCCAGCAGCCAAGATAACATAAGAGGTGACCTTCGGAACGAGCAGTACTTC
few	TRBD2	TRBJ2-4	TRBV4-3	CASSQDASGKDIQYF	TGCGCCAGCAGCCAAGATGCTAGCGGGAAGGACATTCAGTACTTC
few	TRBD2	TRBJ2-5	TRBV6-1	CASNPRTSGGETQYF	TGTGCCAGCAATCCTAGGACTAGTGGGGGAGAGACCCAGTACTTC
many	TRBD1	TRBJ2-1	TRBV7-9	CASSRTDRYSYNEQFF	TGTGCCAGCAGCCGGACGGACAGGTACTCCTACAATGAGCAGTTCTTC
-	-	TRBJ1-3	TRBV2	CASTDVGSPGSGNTIYF	TGTGCCAGCACTGATGTTGGCAGCCCGGGGTCTGGAAACACCATATATTTT
-	TRBD1	TRBJ2-2	TRBV5-5	CASSSETGTVTGELFF	TGTGCCAGCAGCTCTGAAACCGGGACAGTCACCGGGGAGCTGTTTTTT
many	TRBD1	TRBJ2-7	TRBV9	CASSPRQGDYEQYF	TGTGCCAGCAGCCCTAGACAGGGGGACTACGAGCAGTACTTC
few	-	TRBJ1-2	TRBV9	CASSPRGNNIYGYTF	TGTGCCAGCAGCCCCCGTGGCAATAACATCTATGGCTACACCTTC
-	-	TRBJ1-2	TRBV27	CASRPNLNYGYTF	TGTGCCAGCAGGCCCAACCTTAACTATGGCTACACCTTC
-	-	TRBJ2-5	TRBV28	CASSRSGYGETQYF	TGTGCCAGCAGCCGTAGCGGTTACGGGGAGACCCAGTACTTC
few	-	TRBJ1-2	TRBV4-3	CASSQELAVGYGYTF	TGCGCCAGCAGCCAAGAATTGGCAGTCGGCTATGGCTACACCTTC
few	TRBD1	TRBJ2-7	TRBV4-2	CASSQTGTGDEQYF	TGTGCCAGCAGCCAAACCGGGACAGGCGACGAGCAGTACTTC
-	TRBD2	TRBJ2-7	TRBV20-1	CSARRTSGHYEQYF	TGCAGTGCTAGGAGGACTAGCGGGCACTACGAGCAGTACTTC
many	TRBD1	TRBJ2-1	TRBV14	CASSQGTGQWTEQFF	TGTGCCAGCAGCCAAGGGACGGGACAGTGGACTGAGCAGTTCTTC
many	-	TRBJ2-3	TRBV29-1	CSVDGRYF	TGCAGCGTTGATGGCCGGTATTTT
-	TRBD1	TRBJ1-1	TRBV6-2/TRBV6-3	CASSYPDRATLGTEAFF	TGTGCCAGCAGTTACCCTGACAGGGCCACTCTGGGCACTGAAGCTTTCTTT
-	-	TRBJ2-2	TRBV4-1	CASGRVNTGELFF	TGCGCCAGCGGCAGGGTGAACACCGGGGAGCTGTTTTTT
once	-	TRBJ2-3	TRBV11-2	CASSLLEEAGRSTDTQYF	TGTGCCAGCAGCTTATTGGAGGAGGCTGGCCGAAGCACAGATACGCAGTATTTT
-	-	TRBJ1-1	TRBV7-9	CASSLAPGGDEAFF	TGTGCCAGCAGCTTAGCCCCGGGCGGGGATGAAGCTTTCTTT
few	TRBD1	TRBJ2-5	TRBV2	CASSDRGTETQYF	TGTGCCAGCAGTGACAGGGGGACAGAGACCCAGTACTTC
-	TRBD1	TRBJ1-5	TRBV4-2	CASSQEQGERPQHF	TGTGCCAGCAGCCAAGAACAGGGGGAAAGGCCCCAGCATTTT
-	TRBD1	TRBJ1-1	TRBV10-2	CASSDIGQGEAFF	TGCGCCAGCAGTGACATAGGACAGGGTGAAGCTTTCTTT
-	TRBD2	TRBJ2-1	TRBV20-1	CSAISTRGTIRNEQFF	TGCAGTGCTATCTCAACCCGGGGGACTATTCGAAATGAGCAGTTCTTC
few	TRBD2	TRBJ2-3	TRBV28	CASSFERGPDTQYF	TGTGCCAGCAGTTTTGAGCGGGGACCAGATACGCAGTATTTT
many	TRBD1	TRBJ2-1	TRBV5-1	CASSLRTGGIDNEQFF	TGCGCCAGCAGCCTCCGGACAGGGGGCATTGACAATGAGCAGTTCTTC
-	TRBD1	TRBJ1-2	TRBV6-1	CASSPQGTNYVYTF	TGTGCCAGCAGTCCACAGGGGACTAACTATGTCTACACCTTC
many	-	TRBJ2-6	TRBV28	CASSLDRRSGANVLTF	TGTGCCAGCAGTTTAGACAGGCGCTCTGGGGCCAACGTCCTGACTTTC
-	TRBD2	TRBJ2-7	TRBV20-1	CSARVGGRWTYEQYF	TGCAGTGCTAGAGTCGGCGGGAGGTGGACCTACGAGCAGTACTTC
few	-	TRBJ1-1	TRBV20-1	CSARVGVMNTEAFF	TGCAGTGCTAGAGTGGGGGTGATGAACACTGAAGCTTTCTTT
few	TRBD2	TRBJ2-1	TRBV7-2	CASSSGLAGMFF	TGTGCCAGCAGCTCCGGACTAGCGGGTATGTTCTTC
-	-	TRBJ2-1	TRBV28	CASWHNNEQFF	TGTGCCAGCTGGCACAACAATGAGCAGTTCTTC
many	TRBD2	TRBJ2-5	TRBV20-1	CSARESGSQETQYF	TGCAGTGCTAGAGAGAGCGGGAGCCAAGAGACCCAGTACTTC
-	TRBD1	TRBJ1-5	TRBV20-1	CSAFGQAYSNQPQHF	TGCAGTGCTTTCGGACAGGCTTATAGCAATCAGCCCCAGCATTTT
-	-	TRBJ2-5	TRBV4-3	CASSQDFSGVGETQYF	TGCGCCAGCAGCCAAGATTTTTCAGGGGTGGGAGAGACCCAGTACTTC
few	-	TRBJ1-5	TRBV6-2/TRBV6-3	CASRTSGGDQPQHF	TGTGCCAGCAGGACGTCGGGGGGCGATCAGCCCCAGCATTTT
few	-	TRBJ2-5	TRBV18	CASSRGDGETQYF	TGTGCCAGCTCACGAGGGGATGGAGAGACCCAGTACTTC
medium-sized	TRBD2	TRBJ2-5	TRBV12-3/TRBV12-4	CASSTRGGRETQYF	TGTGCCAGCAGTACCCGGGGGGGCAGGGAGACCCAGTACTTC
-	-	TRBJ2-4	TRBV3-1	CASSQARLLAKNIQYF	TGTGCCAGCAGCCAAGCGCGACTTTTAGCCAAAAACATTCAGTACTTC
many	TRBD2	TRBJ2-7	TRBV4-2	CASSPGGASFDEQYF	TGTGCCAGCAGCCCGGGGGGGGCTAGCTTCGACGAGCAGTACTTC
-	-	TRBJ2-7	TRBV7-2	CASSRLLGGTYEQYF	TGTGCCAGCAGCCGGCTATTAGGGGGAACCTACGAGCAGTACTTC
-	-	TRBJ1-2	TRBV13	CARGPGLGGYTF	TGTGCCAGGGGCCCCGGGCTTGGTGGCTACACCTTC
-	-	TRBJ2-2	TRBV7-8	CASSLIGGPNTGELFF	TGTGCCAGCAGCTTAATCGGCGGCCCTAACACCGGGGAGCTGTTTTTT
few	-	TRBJ2-7	TRBV5-6	CASSQASGGSYEQYF	TGTGCCAGCAGCCAGGCCTCCGGGGGTTCCTACGAGCAGTACTTC